Each of the 13 T cell receptor beta chains below was sequenced from the same sample in a study of cytomegalovirus exposure and HLA in healthy donors. Both 60 Vbeta primers and 13 Jbeta primers went into the PCR. The repertoire was sequenced with immunoSEQ multiplex PCR; TCRdb's copy has only in-frame clones and lacks some. The table records under 200,000 clones, roughly four fifths of them present only once. Sequencing input: PBMCs. The origin of the receptors is a woman aged 18-30 years in good health and CMV-seronegative.

The chain couples TRBV27 to TRBJ1-1, with D unresolved. This CDR3 region has 14 residues. The V end lost 3 bases, the J end lost 6 bases, and 14 bases lay between the germline ends. CDR1 MNHEY and CDR2 SMNVEV come from the germline V gene (reference sequence). DNA of the CDR3: TGTGCCAGCAGTTTTCAGGCCGGGATCCCTGAAGCTTTCTTT. It specifies CASSFQAGIPEAFF.

This rearrangement joins TRBV11-2 to TRBJ2-5; TRBD2 is a possible D gene (5 bases). The germline V gene has CDR1 SGHAT and CDR2 FQNNGV. V lost 5 bases and J lost 5, with 12 bases in between. The CDR3 has 13 amino acids. CDR3 nucleotides: TGTGCCAGCAGCGCGGGCCCCTCTGAGACCCAGTACTTC. Amino acids: CASSAGPSETQYF.

The V and J genes are TRBV27 and TRBJ2-1; tentative D call: TRBD2 (5 bases). Trimming shortened V by 1 base and J by 8 bases, and 15 bases separated the two germline ends. Germline CDR1 reads MNHEY; CDR2 reads SMNVEV (reference sequence). The CDR3 extends over 15 amino acids. CDR3 residues: CASSLFLANGDEQFF. Here the CDR3 DNA reads TGTGCCAGCAGTTTATTTCTAGCCAACGGCGATGAGCAGTTCTTC.

This clone was detected a few times. The chain joins TRBV7-2 to TRBJ1-1, with D perhaps matching TRBD1 (6 bases). The CDR3 has 14 residues. Germline-derived CDR1 and CDR2 are SGHTA and FQGNSA. The germline V and J ends were trimmed by 3 bases and 1 base, with 9 bases remaining between them. The CDR3 reads CASSFSDRNTEAFF. In nucleotides, the CDR3 is TGTGCCAGCAGCTTCTCGGACAGGAACACTGAAGCTTTCTTT.

The gene calls are TRBV7-9 and TRBJ2-5; 7 bases map to TRBD2. From germline, CDR1 is SEHNR and CDR2 FQNEAQ (reference sequence). The CDR3 totals 14 residues. Trimming at V came to 1 base and at J to 1 base, leaving 0 bases not matched to a gene. The CDR3 here is CASSLGLAQETQYF. The DNA of the CDR3 is TGTGCCAGCAGCTTAGGACTAGCCCAAGAGACCCAGTACTTC. Supplemented by reference TRBV7-9 and TRBJ2-5, the full variable domain reads DTGVSQNPRHKITKRGQNVTFRCDPISEHNRLYWYRQTLGQGPEFLTYFQNEAQLEKSRLLSDRFSAERPKGSFSTLEIQRTEQGDSAMYLCASSLGLAQETQYFGPGTRLLVL.

The CDR3 reads CASSLDGGTGSPLHF. The CDR3, as DNA: TGTGCCAGCAGCTTAGATGGAGGGACGGGAAGCCCCCTCCACTTT. The rearrangement uses TRBV7-2 and TRBJ1-6, with a possible D match to TRBD1 (5 bases). The CDR3 has 15 residues. Trimming removed 1 base at V and 13 bases at J, with 17 bases between. The V gene's germline CDR1 is SGHTA and CDR2 FQGNSA.

The chain uses TRBV7-8 and TRBJ1-2; D remains ambiguous. CDR3 length: 14 residues. The germline V gene encodes CDR1 SGHVS and CDR2 FQNEAQ. Trimming pared 5 bases from V and 3 bases from J, leaving 13 bases between. The chain's CDR3 is CASSQATRYYGYTF. The CDR3 nucleotides read TGTGCCAGCAGCCAAGCGACGCGTTACTATGGCTACACCTTC.

The chain uses TRBV27 and TRBJ1-1; 9 bases line up with TRBD1. CDR3 length equals 17 residues. The V gene's germline CDR1 is MNHEY and CDR2 SMNVEV (reference sequence). V shed 4 bases, J shed 3 bases, and the junction held 12 bases outside the gene matches. The CDR3 is CASSYRPGQGGDTEAFF. DNA for the CDR3: TGTGCCAGCAGTTACCGGCCGGGACAGGGTGGTGACACTGAAGCTTTCTTT.

As concerns this clone: At one end the junction does not follow the germline gene, possibly because of a read error. V and J are TRBV10-3 and TRBJ1-1; D remains unclear. In germline, CDR1 is ENHRY, CDR2 SYGVKD. The CDR3 has 13 residues. CDR3 loop: CAVRADQNTEAFF. As DNA, the CDR3 is TGTGCCGTCAGAGCGGACCAGAACACTGAAGCTTTCTTT.

The table lists this clone with a few counts. V usage is TRBV6-5 and J usage is TRBJ2-2; D may be TRBD2 (6 bases). Looked up from germline, CDR1 is MNHEY and CDR2 is SVGAGI. The CDR3 extends over 16 amino acids. Deletions cut 4 bases from V and 5 bases from J, with 17 bases between. This CDR3 is CASSFGGTPGTGELFF. Written as DNA, the CDR3 is TGTGCCAGCAGTTTTGGGGGGACTCCTGGGACCGGGGAGCTGTTTTTT.

V is TRBV28 and J is TRBJ1-2; D unclear. V gave up 3 bases and J gave up 8 bases, with 13 bases separating them. The germline gives CDR1 MDHEN, CDR2 SYDVKM. CDR3 size: 13 residues. The CDR3 loop reads CASSFFGREGYTF. In nucleotides, the CDR3 is TGTGCCAGCAGTTTCTTTGGGAGGGAGGGCTACACCTTC.

This sequence joins TRBV11-2 and TRBJ2-5; weak D call: TRBD2 (6 bases). V was clipped by 5 bases and J by 5 bases, with 9 bases between them. This CDR3 is built from 12 residues. Germline V gene sequence: CDR1 SGHAT, CDR2 FQNNGV. The CDR3 region is CASSPSGETQYF. The CDR3 bases are TGTGCCAGCAGCCCGAGCGGGGAGACCCAGTACTTC.

The rearrangement uses TRBV5-6 and TRBJ1-2; 11 bases match TRBD1. This CDR3 has 15 amino acids. Trimming removed 5 bases from V and 4 bases from J; junction bases left unmatched: 7. Germline assignment: CDR1 SGHDT and CDR2 YYEEEE. The CDR3 spells CASRNPGQGGYGYTF. The CDR3 DNA follows: TGTGCCAGCAGGAACCCGGGACAGGGGGGCTATGGCTACACCTTC.